This passage covers 5 T cell receptor beta chains from one sample sequenced in a study of blood T cell repertoires in COVID-19. The assay was immunoSEQ multiplex PCR, and TCRdb's table has in-frame clones only and misses some. The sample shows about 74,000 clones, 80% to 90% of them seen only once. The specimen was peripheral blood. Source of these receptors: a man between 65 and 79 years old with acute or convalescent COVID-19.

This sequence joins TRBV15 and TRBJ2-6, with TRBD1 as a possible D gene (5 bases). Between the trimmed V and J ends, which lost 3 bases and 2 bases, there was a span of 8 bases. The CDR3 length is 15 residues. CDR1 is LNHNV, CDR2 YYDKDF, per germline (reference sequence). CDR3 sequence: CATSSDRTGANVLTF. The CDR3 DNA follows: TGTGCCACCAGCAGCGACAGAACTGGGGCCAACGTCCTGACTTTC.

The CDR3 coding sequence is TGTGCCAGTAGTATAGACCATCAAAAAAACATTCAGTACTTC. Its protein product is CASSIDHQKNIQYF. This chain joins TRBV19 and TRBJ2-4; D call uncertain. V was cut by 0 bases and J by 4 bases, with 7 bases left in between. Germline V gene data show CDR1 as LNHDA and CDR2 as SQIVND (reference sequence). The CDR3 length is 14 residues.

This clone was picked up a small number of times. The rearrangement joins TRBV6-5 to TRBJ2-2; D gene uncertain. The CDR3 covers 13 residues. The V end was cut by 10 bases, the J end by 4 bases, with 13 bases between. From germline, CDR1 is MNHEY and CDR2 SVGAGI. CDR3 bases: TGTGCCATCCAGGATCCCATCACCGGGGAGCTGTTTTTT. The encoded protein is CAIQDPITGELFF.

J is TRBJ1-5 and V is TRBV9; D unclear. Germline CDR1 and CDR2: SGDLS and YYNGEE. CDR3 length: 14 amino acids. V was pared by 4 bases and J by 5 bases, with 13 bases between. CDR3 region: CASSFGPGYQPQHF. CDR3 nucleotides: TGTGCCAGCAGCTTCGGCCCGGGGTATCAGCCCCAGCATTTT.

CDR3 in amino acids: CASSVSFFGSANTGELFF. The CDR3 region has the DNA TGTGCCAGCAGCGTAAGTTTTTTCGGCAGCGCGAACACCGGGGAGCTGTTTTTT. The J gene is TRBJ2-2, the V gene TRBV9, with D unresolved. V gave up 1 base and J gave up 0 bases, with 16 bases separating them. There are 18 residues in the CDR3. CDR1 is SGDLS, CDR2 YYNGEE, per germline.